This T cell receptor beta chain is from a study of T-cell memory formation after mild COVID-19. Germline loops: CDR1 SEHNR, CDR2 FQNEAQ (reference sequence). V was clipped by 5 bases and J by 8 bases, with 12 bases between them. The CDR3 spans 12 residues. Broader study findings: Pre-infection memory harbored some responding clones, suggesting cross-reactive memory joined.

TCRdb re-derived calls from the 5' RACE reads in MiXCR, one entry per CDR3 protein. The sample holds approximately 450,000 distinct CDR3 sequences, 18% seen once. Note on this clonotype: Its antigen is unidentified.

The sample taken for sequencing was PBMCs or a T cell subset sorted from them (not recorded which). The TCR sequence derives from an adult woman who had mild COVID-19 (a few samples of this study predate the infection). Cell type and time point are not known. V gene TRBV7-9 combines with J gene TRBJ1-2; D not certain. The CDR3 bases are TGTGCCAGCAGCACCTCTGAGAGGGGCTACACCTTC. This sequence encodes CASSTSERGYTF.